Presented here are 9 T cell receptor beta chains from one specimen sequenced in a study of blood T cell repertoires in COVID-19. The assay was immunoSEQ multiplex PCR, and TCRdb's table has in-frame clones only and misses some. The top ten hold over 0.85% of the sample, which has about 260,000 clones, 90% seen once. The sequencing sample was made of PBMCs or T cells enriched from blood (not recorded which). These receptors all come from a man over 45 who had been exposed to COVID-19.

The V call is TRBV7-8, the J call TRBJ2-2; D is unclear. The V gene's germline CDR1 is SGHVS and CDR2 FQNEAQ. V lost 0 bases, J lost 0 bases, and 5 bases lay in between. There are 15 residues in the CDR3. The CDR3 bases are TGTGCCAGCAGCTTAGCCAAGCCGAACACCGGGGAGCTGTTTTTT. It is translated as CASSLAKPNTGELFF.

This clone has only one observation. The chain recombines TRBV6-5 with TRBJ1-1, with D tentatively TRBD1 (5 bases). Germline CDR1 is MNHEY and CDR2 is SVGAGI. This CDR3 has 15 residues. Trimming took off 8 bases at V and 2 bases at J, with 18 bases between the two ends. In nucleotides, the CDR3 is TGTGCCAGCCTTGCGTATACAGGTTTTAACACTGAAGCTTTCTTT. This sequence encodes CASLAYTGFNTEAFF.

As for this clone: The same CDR3 can be traced to other DNA sequences in this sample. This chain joins TRBV5-1 and TRBJ2-2, with 8 nucleotides matching TRBD1. The CDR3 covers 15 residues. With 1 base clipped from V and 4 bases from J, the junction kept 3 bases outside the gene matches. The germline V gene has CDR1 SGHRS and CDR2 YFSETQ. This chain's CDR3 is CASSLSGTGTGELFF. CDR3 DNA sequence: TGCGCCAGCAGCTTGTCCGGGACAGGCACCGGGGAGCTGTTTTTT.

The V and J genes are TRBV5-5 and TRBJ1-3, with D perhaps matching TRBD1 (5 bases). V lost 4 bases and J 4 bases, leaving 12 bases between the germline ends. Germline V CDR1 and CDR2: SGHKS, YYEKEE (reference sequence). The CDR3 loop spans 14 amino acids. The DNA for the CDR3 is TGTGCCAGCAGCCCGGGGGTCGCGGGAAACACCATATATTTT. It encodes CASSPGVAGNTIYF.

This clone was observed a single time. The gene calls are TRBV29-1 and TRBJ2-2; D might be TRBD1 (6 bases). The germline CDR1 and CDR2 sequences are SQVTM and ANQGSEA. Trimming cost V 6 bases and J 4 bases, with 15 bases left between them. The CDR3 length is 14 residues. The CDR3 nucleotides are TGCAGCGTCACTTCACAGGGTACCACCGGGGAGCTGTTTTTT. Translated: CSVTSQGTTGELFF.

The chain's CDR3 is CASSPEGGLADSPLHF. DNA of the CDR3: TGTGCCAGCAGCCCCGAGGGGGGGTTAGCGGATTCACCCCTCCACTTT. The gene calls are TRBV4-2 and TRBJ1-6; a weak D match, TRBD1 (6 bases). The CDR3 is 16 amino acids. CDR1 and CDR2 from the germline V gene are LGHNA and YNFKEQ. V lost 4 bases and J 8 bases, leaving 18 bases between the germline ends.

The CDR3 nucleotides read TGCGCCAGCAGCTTGGCACAGGGGAATGAGCAGTTCTTC. Its protein product is CASSLAQGNEQFF. V is TRBV5-1 and J is TRBJ2-1, with TRBD1 matching over 7 bases. The J segment lost 7 bases and the V segment lost 0 bases, leaving 1 base of the junction unmatched. Germline V gives CDR1 SGHRS, CDR2 YFSETQ. The CDR3 extends over 13 amino acids.

The chain uses TRBV3-1 (or the pseudogene TRBV3-2) and TRBJ2-1; D gene uncertain. CDR1 and CDR2 from the germline V gene are LGHDT and YNNKEL (reference sequence). This CDR3 has 13 residues. Deletions cut 0 bases from V and 10 bases from J, with 10 bases between. The CDR3 reads CASSQERFLEQFF. DNA for the CDR3: TGTGCCAGCAGCCAAGAGAGATTTCTCGAGCAGTTCTTC.

The chain has TRBV6-4 and TRBJ1-1; tentative D call: TRBD1 (6 bases). From germline, CDR1 is MRHNA and CDR2 SNTAGT. The CDR3 has 14 residues. V was pared by 5 bases and J by 0 bases, with 10 bases between. Here the CDR3 DNA reads TGTGCCAGCAGTCAACAGGGTTTGAACACTGAAGCTTTCTTT. The encoded protein is CASSQQGLNTEAFF.